Sequencing of this TCR beta chain was carried out in a study of blood T cell repertoires in COVID-19. Study information: The United States, Italy and Spain provided the acute and convalescent COVID-19 samples.

The trim removed 3 bases at V and 3 bases at J, leaving 3 bases unmatched. This CDR3 contains 15 residues. Per the germline V gene, CDR1 is LGHDT and CDR2 is YNNKEL (reference sequence). Participants were aged roughly 18 to 90 years, lived in roughly 23 US areas, and enrolled virtually. Under the authors' procedure: Scientists estimated how many nucleated cells there were by amplifying reference gene primers. Profiling relied on immunoSEQ multiplex PCR, and the TCRdb table lists in-frame clones only, not all of them. V, J and clone size derive from that table, while D and trimming were established from the DNA sequence. The table lists approximately 340,000 clones, 90% to 95% of them singletons.

The source material was PBMCs or T cells enriched from blood (not recorded which). The clonotype originates from a woman aged 40 to 49 who had been exposed to COVID-19. This sequence joins TRBV3-1 (or the pseudogene TRBV3-2) and TRBJ1-2, with 11 bases matching TRBD1. The CDR3 coding sequence is TGTGCCAGCAGCCAGGGGACAGGGGGGTACTATGGCTACACCTTC. It yields the protein CASSQGTGGYYGYTF.